This T cell receptor (beta chain) was captured by sequencing in a study of CD4 and CD8 cells across lung adenocarcinoma regions. Samples came from patients with localized non-small cell lung adenocarcinoma. TCRdb redid the calling of the PCR reads with MiXCR, one entry per CDR3 protein. The profile shows 4,500 or so distinct CDR3 sequences, approximately 43% of them singletons. Germline lookup yields CDR1 MRHNA and CDR2 SNTAGT. The CDR3 spans 12 residues. Details on this clonotype: A junction end diverges from the germline sequence, so it may reflect a read error.

The clonotype was recovered from a female donor with lung adenocarcinoma. The CD4 and CD8 labels of this study may be unreliable. This chain links TRBV6-4 with TRBJ2-5; the D gene is possibly TRBD1 (7 bases). The sample taken for sequencing was CD4+ T cells from the margin of a lung tumor. CDR3 DNA sequence: TGTGCCGGCAGGGGGGCCCGAGATACCCAGTATTTC. As protein: CAGRGARDTQYF.